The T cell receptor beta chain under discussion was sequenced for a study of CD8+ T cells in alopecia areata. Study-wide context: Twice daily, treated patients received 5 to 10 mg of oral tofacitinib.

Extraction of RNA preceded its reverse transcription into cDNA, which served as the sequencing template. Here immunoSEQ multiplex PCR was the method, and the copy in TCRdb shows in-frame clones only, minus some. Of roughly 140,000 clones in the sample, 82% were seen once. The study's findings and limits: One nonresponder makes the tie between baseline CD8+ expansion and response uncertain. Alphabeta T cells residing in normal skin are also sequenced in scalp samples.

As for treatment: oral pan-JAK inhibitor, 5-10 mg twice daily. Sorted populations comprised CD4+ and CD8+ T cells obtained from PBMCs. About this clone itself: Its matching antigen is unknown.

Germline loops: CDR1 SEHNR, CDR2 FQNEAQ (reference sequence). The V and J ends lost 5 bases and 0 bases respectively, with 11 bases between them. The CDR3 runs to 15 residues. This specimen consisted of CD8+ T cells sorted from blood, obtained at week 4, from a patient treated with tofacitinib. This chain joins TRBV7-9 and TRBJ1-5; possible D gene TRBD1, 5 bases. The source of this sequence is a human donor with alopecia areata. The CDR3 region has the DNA TGTGCCAGCAGCCAGGGAGGGGTTAGCAATCAGCCCCAGCATTTT. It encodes CASSQGGVSNQPQHF.